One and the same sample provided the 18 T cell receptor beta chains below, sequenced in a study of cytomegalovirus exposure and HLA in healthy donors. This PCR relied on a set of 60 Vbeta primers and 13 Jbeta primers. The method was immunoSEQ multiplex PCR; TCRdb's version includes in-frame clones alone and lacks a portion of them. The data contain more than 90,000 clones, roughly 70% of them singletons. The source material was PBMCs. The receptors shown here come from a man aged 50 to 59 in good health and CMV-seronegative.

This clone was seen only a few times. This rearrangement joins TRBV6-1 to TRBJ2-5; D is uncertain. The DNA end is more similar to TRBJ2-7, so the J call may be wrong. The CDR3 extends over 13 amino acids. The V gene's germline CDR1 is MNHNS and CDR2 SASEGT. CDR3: CASSEDYGGEQYF. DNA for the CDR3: TGTGCCAGCAGTGAGGATTATGGCGGCGAGCAGTACTTC.

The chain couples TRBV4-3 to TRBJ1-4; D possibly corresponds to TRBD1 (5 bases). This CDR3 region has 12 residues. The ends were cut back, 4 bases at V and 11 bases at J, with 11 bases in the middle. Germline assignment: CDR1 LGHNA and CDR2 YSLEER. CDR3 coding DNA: TGCGCCAGCAGCCCCGGTCCAGGGAAACTGTTTTTT. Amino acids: CASSPGPGKLFF.

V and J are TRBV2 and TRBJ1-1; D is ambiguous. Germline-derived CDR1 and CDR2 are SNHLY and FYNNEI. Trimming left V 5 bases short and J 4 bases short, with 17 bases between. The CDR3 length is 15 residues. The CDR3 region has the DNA TGTGCCAGCAGTCTATACACTACCCTGAGCACTGAAGCTTTCTTT. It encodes CASSLYTTLSTEAFF.

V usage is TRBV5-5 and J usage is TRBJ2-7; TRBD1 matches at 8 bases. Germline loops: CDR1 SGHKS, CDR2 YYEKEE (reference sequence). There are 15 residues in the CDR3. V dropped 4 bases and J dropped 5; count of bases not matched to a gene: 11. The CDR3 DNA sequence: TGTGCCAGCAGCCGAACTTGGACAGGGCTCAACGAGCAGTACTTC. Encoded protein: CASSRTWTGLNEQYF.

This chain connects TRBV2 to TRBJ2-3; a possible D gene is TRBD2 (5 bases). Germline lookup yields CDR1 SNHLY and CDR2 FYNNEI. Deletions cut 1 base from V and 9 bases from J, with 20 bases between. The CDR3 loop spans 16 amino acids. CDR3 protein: CASSEGASPAGETQYF. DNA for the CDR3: TGTGCCAGCAGTGAAGGGGCTAGCCCGGCGGGTGAGACGCAGTATTTT.

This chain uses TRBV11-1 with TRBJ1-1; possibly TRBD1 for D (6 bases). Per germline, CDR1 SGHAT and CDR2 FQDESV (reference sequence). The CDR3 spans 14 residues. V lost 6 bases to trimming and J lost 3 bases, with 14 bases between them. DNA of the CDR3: TGTGCCAGCAGTATTCAGGGGTTGGACACTGAAGCTTTCTTT. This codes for CASSIQGLDTEAFF.

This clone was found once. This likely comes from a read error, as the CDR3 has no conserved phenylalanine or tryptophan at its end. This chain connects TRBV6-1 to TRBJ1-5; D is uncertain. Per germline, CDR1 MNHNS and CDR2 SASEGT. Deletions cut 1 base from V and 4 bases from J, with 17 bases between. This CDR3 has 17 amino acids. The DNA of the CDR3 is TGTGCCAGCAGTGAAGGATATTCGGGATCGGGGAATCAGCCCCAGCATGTT. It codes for CASSEGYSGSGNQPQHV.

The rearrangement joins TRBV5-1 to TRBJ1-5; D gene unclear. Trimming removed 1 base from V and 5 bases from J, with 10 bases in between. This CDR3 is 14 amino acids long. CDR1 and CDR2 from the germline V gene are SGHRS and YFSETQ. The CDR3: CASSLSSGDQPQHF. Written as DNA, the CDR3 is TGCGCCAGCAGCTTGTCCTCGGGAGATCAGCCCCAGCATTTT.

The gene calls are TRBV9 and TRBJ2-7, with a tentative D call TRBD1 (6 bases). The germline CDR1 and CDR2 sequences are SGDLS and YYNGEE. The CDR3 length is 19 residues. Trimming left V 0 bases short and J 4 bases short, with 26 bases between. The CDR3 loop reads CASSVGVGGHPPARYEQYV. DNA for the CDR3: TGTGCCAGCAGCGTAGGGGTTGGGGGACACCCTCCAGCCCGATACGAGCAGTACGTC.

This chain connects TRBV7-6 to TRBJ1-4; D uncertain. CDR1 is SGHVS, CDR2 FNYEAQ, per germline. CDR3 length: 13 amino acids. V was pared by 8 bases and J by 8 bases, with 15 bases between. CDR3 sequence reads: CASQKGSGEKLFF. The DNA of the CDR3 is TGTGCCAGCCAAAAAGGGTCGGGGGAAAAACTGTTTTTT.

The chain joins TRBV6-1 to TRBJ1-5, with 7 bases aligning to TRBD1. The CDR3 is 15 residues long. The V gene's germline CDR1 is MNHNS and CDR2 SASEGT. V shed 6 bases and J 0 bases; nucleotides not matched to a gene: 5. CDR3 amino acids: CASSGQDNSNQPQHF. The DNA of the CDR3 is TGTGCCAGCAGCGGACAGGACAATAGCAATCAGCCCCAGCATTTT.

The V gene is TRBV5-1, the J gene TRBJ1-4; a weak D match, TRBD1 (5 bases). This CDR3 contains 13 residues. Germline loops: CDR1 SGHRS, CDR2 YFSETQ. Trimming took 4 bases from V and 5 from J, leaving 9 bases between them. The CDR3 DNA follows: TGCGCCAGCAGCGGGGGAGGAAATGAAAAACTGTTTTTT. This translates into CASSGGGNEKLFF.

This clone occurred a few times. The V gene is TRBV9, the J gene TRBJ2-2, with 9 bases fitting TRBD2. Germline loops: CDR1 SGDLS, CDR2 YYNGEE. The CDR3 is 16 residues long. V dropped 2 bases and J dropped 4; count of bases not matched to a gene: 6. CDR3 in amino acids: CASSVASGMGTGELFF. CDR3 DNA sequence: TGTGCCAGCAGCGTGGCTAGCGGGATGGGCACCGGGGAGCTGTTTTTT.

The CDR3 region has the DNA TGTGCCAGCAGCCGTAGCAATCAGCCCCAGCATTTT. It yields the protein CASSRSNQPQHF. The chain has TRBV2 and TRBJ1-5; no clear D gene. The CDR3 has 12 amino acids. Trimming removed 6 bases at V and 0 bases at J, with 3 bases between. Germline V gives CDR1 SNHLY, CDR2 FYNNEI.

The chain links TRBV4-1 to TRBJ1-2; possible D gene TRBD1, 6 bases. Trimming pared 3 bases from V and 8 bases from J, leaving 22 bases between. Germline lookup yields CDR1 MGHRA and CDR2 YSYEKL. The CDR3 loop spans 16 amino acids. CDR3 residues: CASSHLGQGRVQGYTF. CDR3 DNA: TGCGCCAGCAGCCACCTGGGGCAGGGGCGCGTGCAAGGCTACACCTTC.

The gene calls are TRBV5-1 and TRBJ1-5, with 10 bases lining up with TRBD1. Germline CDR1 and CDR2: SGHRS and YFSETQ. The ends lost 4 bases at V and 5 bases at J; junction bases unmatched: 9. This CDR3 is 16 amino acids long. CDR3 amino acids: CASSAGTGEVYQPQHF. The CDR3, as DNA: TGCGCCAGCAGCGCCGGGACAGGGGAGGTTTATCAGCCCCAGCATTTT.

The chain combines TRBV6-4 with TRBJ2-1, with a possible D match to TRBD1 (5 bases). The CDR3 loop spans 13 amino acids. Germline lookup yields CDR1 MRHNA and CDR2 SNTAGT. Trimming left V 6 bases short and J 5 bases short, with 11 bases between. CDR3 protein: CASSVTGNNEQFF. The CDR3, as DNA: TGTGCCAGCAGCGTAACAGGCAACAATGAGCAGTTCTTC.

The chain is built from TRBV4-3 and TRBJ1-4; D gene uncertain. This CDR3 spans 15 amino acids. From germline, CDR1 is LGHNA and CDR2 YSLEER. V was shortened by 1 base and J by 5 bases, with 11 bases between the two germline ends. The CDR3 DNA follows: TGCGCCAGCAGCCAAGCTTACATTACCAATGAAAAACTGTTTTTT. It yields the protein CASSQAYITNEKLFF.